The clone carrying this TCR beta chain was found a few times. Its target is not known. TCRalpha and TCRbeta libraries used 5'RACE with constant-segment primers and UMIs. TCRdb analysed the 5' RACE reads with MiXCR anew, one entry per CDR3 protein. This table has roughly 610,000 distinct CDR3 sequences, roughly a sixth appearing once. This sample was included in a study of T-cell memory formation after mild COVID-19. For the study at large: Among the donors, TCR clusters were largely specific to each donor. The study, taken as a whole, reports: A subset of responding clones appeared in pre-infection memory, suggesting cross-reactive memory joined. Contracting CD8+ clones were enriched in EMRA, CD4+ mainly in CM and EM.

The sequence came from an adult woman who had mild COVID-19 (a few samples of this study predate the infection). Cell type and time point are not known. Sequenced: PBMCs or a T cell subset sorted from them (not recorded which).

The CDR3 region is CSVEEWGSGANVLTF. CDR3 sequence (DNA): TGCAGCGTTGAAGAGTGGGGATCTGGGGCCAACGTCCTGACTTTC. This chain uses TRBV29-1 with TRBJ2-6; D remains ambiguous. This CDR3 comprises 15 residues. CDR1 SQVTM and CDR2 ANQGSEA come from the germline V gene. The ends were cut back, 0 bases at V and 1 base at J, with 7 bases in the middle.